One and the same sample provided the 24 T cell receptor beta chains below, sequenced in a study of response to subunit inactivated influenza vaccine. MiXCR was run by TCRdb on the RT-PCR reads, yielding one entry per CDR3 protein. There are about 520,000 distinct CDR3 sequences in the sample; 25% occur only once, and less than 2.5% lies in the top ten. The sequenced sample was CD4+ T cells sorted from PBMCs, obtained 4 to 6 days after vaccination. Receptors originate from a man aged 45 to 65 who received an inactivated influenza vaccine.

In its sample, this clonotype was seen many times. This chain connects TRBV18 to TRBJ2-2, with D perhaps TRBD1 or TRBD2 (8 bases each). Germline CDR1 KGHSH, CDR2 LQKENI. Trimming shortened V by 6 bases and J by 0 bases, and 20 bases separated the two germline ends. This CDR3 has 18 amino acids. CDR3: CASSRRGPSGSNTGELFF. DNA of the CDR3: TGTGCCAGCTCCCGCAGGGGGCCTAGCGGGTCGAACACCGGGGAGCTGTTTTTT.

This clonotype was counted between two and nine times. The V and J genes are TRBV10-3 and TRBJ2-1; no reliable D call. The CDR3 has 11 residues. V was pared by 6 bases and J by 5 bases, with 5 bases between. The germline gives CDR1 ENHRY, CDR2 SYGVKD. CDR3 nucleotides: TGTGCCATCAGAGAAAACAATGAGCAGTTCTTC. Translated, it gives CAIRENNEQFF.

The chain links TRBV5-1 to TRBJ2-7; 9 positions match TRBD2. Germline CDR1 SGHRS, CDR2 YFSETQ. Trimming removed 0 bases from V and 2 bases from J; junction bases left unmatched: 3. CDR3 length: 15 residues. The CDR3 nucleotides read TGCGCCAGCAGCTTGGGTAGCGGGAGTGCCTACGAGCAGTACTTC. Its protein is CASSLGSGSAYEQYF.

This clonotype was observed many times. The junction and the germline gene differ at one end; a read error may be behind it. J is TRBJ2-7 and V is TRBV7-2; TRBD2 might be the D (6 bases). CDR1 SGHTA and CDR2 FQGNSA come from the germline V gene. The CDR3 is 14 residues long. The CDR3 protein is CASSLGGAGYEQYF. The CDR3 DNA reads as TGTGCCAGCAGTTTAGGCGGGGCCGGGTACGAGCAGTACTTC.

The V call is TRBV7-6, the J call TRBJ2-2; D is uncertain. The CDR3 covers 12 residues. The V end was cut by 1 base, the J end by 8 bases, with 5 bases between. From germline, CDR1 is SGHVS and CDR2 FNYEAQ. As DNA, the CDR3 is TGTGCCAGCAGCTTAGTGGTAGGGGAGCTGTTTTTT. Its protein product is CASSLVVGELFF. The variable domain in full, completed from reference TRBV7-6 and TRBJ2-2, reads GAGVSQSPRYKVTKRGQDVALRCDPISGHVSLYWYRQALGQGPEFLTYFNYEAQQDKSGLPNDRFSAERPEGSISTLTIQRTEQRDSAMYRCASSLVVGELFFGEGSRLTVL.

The chain couples TRBV20-1 to TRBJ2-3; D might be TRBD1 (6 bases). V was shortened by 7 bases and J by 2 bases, with 16 bases between the two germline ends. Germline assignment: CDR1 DFQATT and CDR2 SNEGSKA (reference sequence). The CDR3 covers 14 residues. The CDR3 loop reads CSGSWDIYTDTQYF. CDR3 DNA: TGCAGTGGATCTTGGGACATTTACACAGATACGCAGTATTTT.

This clonotype appeared a few times. The V call is TRBV7-8, the J call TRBJ2-6; D unresolved. The CDR3 is 15 residues long. The germline V and J ends were trimmed by 0 bases and 4 bases, with 7 bases remaining between them. CDR1 SGHVS and CDR2 FQNEAQ come from the germline V gene. For the CDR3, the DNA is TGTGCCAGCAGCTTAGCCTCGTCCGGGGCCAACGTCCTGACTTTC. This sequence encodes CASSLASSGANVLTF.

The genes are TRBV20-1 and TRBJ2-1; TRBD1 is a possible D gene (6 bases). CDR1 is DFQATT and CDR2 is SNEGSKA in the germline V gene (reference sequence). The CDR3 runs 13 residues. Here the CDR3 DNA reads TGCAGCTCGGTCAGGGGAACTGGCGCTGAGCAGTTCTTC. Translating it yields CSSVRGTGAEQFF.

This clonotype occurred many times. The CDR3 DNA reads as TGTGCCAGCAGCCAGGCTGGAGCCACAGATACGCAGTATTTT. Residues: CASSQAGATDTQYF. This rearrangement joins TRBV4-2 to TRBJ2-3; D call uncertain. The germline V gene encodes CDR1 LGHNA and CDR2 YNFKEQ. Trimming took 3 bases from V and 2 from J, leaving 9 bases between them. This CDR3 spans 14 amino acids.

This clonotype was seen a few times. The rearrangement uses TRBV20-1 and TRBJ2-2; the match to TRBD2 covers 10 bases. Germline V gene sequence: CDR1 DFQATT, CDR2 SNEGSKA (reference sequence). V gave up 5 bases and J gave up 4 bases; unmatched junction bases: 13. This CDR3 is 17 amino acids long. CDR3 sequence reads: CSAPRPASGSSTGELFF. CDR3 in DNA: TGCAGTGCTCCCCGGCCCGCTAGCGGGAGCTCCACCGGGGAGCTGTTTTTT.

This chain joins TRBV7-2 and TRBJ2-5; 10 bases are a match to TRBD2. The CDR3 is made up of 15 amino acids. CDR1 and CDR2 from the germline V gene are SGHTA and FQGNSA. With 0 bases clipped from V and 4 bases from J, the junction kept 2 bases outside the gene matches. CDR3 in DNA: TGTGCCAGCAGCTTAGCTGGACTAGCGGCAGAGACCCAGTACTTC. Residues: CASSLAGLAAETQYF.

This clonotype was counted at least ten times. The chain carries TRBV12-3 or TRBV12-4 and TRBJ2-5; D ambiguous. Trimming stripped 3 bases from V and 1 base from J, with 12 bases between. The CDR3 is 15 amino acids. The CDR3 DNA sequence: TGTGCCAGCAGTTTGATGGCCACCGGCCAAGAGACCCAGTACTTC. Its translation: CASSLMATGQETQYF.

V usage is TRBV20-1 and J usage is TRBJ2-7, with D unclear. The CDR3 loop spans 12 amino acids. The germline gives CDR1 DFQATT, CDR2 SNEGSKA (reference sequence). Trimming stripped 0 bases from V and 6 bases from J, with 9 bases between. The CDR3 spells CSARDLSSEQYF. The CDR3 coding sequence is TGCAGTGCTAGAGATCTCTCGAGCGAGCAGTACTTC.

The chain employs TRBV7-2 and TRBJ2-5; 8 bases are shared with TRBD2. Germline V gene data show CDR1 as SGHTA and CDR2 as FQGNSA. The CDR3 loop spans 17 amino acids. Unmatched junction bases numbered 13, after V lost 2 bases and J lost 5 bases. This CDR3 is CASSLRPGLGIGETQYF. Here the CDR3 DNA reads TGTGCCAGCAGCTTAAGGCCGGGACTAGGGATAGGGGAGACCCAGTACTTC.

The chain couples TRBV5-1 to TRBJ1-4; no clear D. There are 15 residues in the CDR3. V lost 3 bases and J 7 bases, leaving 16 bases between the germline ends. Germline CDR1 and CDR2: SGHRS and YFSETQ. The CDR3 sequence: CASSSEARRVEKLFF. In DNA form, the CDR3 reads TGCGCCAGCAGCTCCGAAGCACGGCGCGTTGAAAAACTGTTTTTT. The entire variable domain, with the rest obtained from reference TRBV5-1 and TRBJ1-4, is as follows: KAGVTQTPRYLIKTRGQQVTLSCSPISGHRSVSWYQQTPGQGLQFLFEYFSETQRNKGNFPGRFSGRQFSNSRSEMNVSTLELGDSALYLCASSSEARRVEKLFFGSGTQLSVL.

The rearrangement links TRBV6-2 or TRBV6-3 to TRBJ1-1; D may be TRBD1 (6 bases). The CDR3 has 14 amino acids. Germline-derived CDR1 and CDR2 are MNHEY and SVGEGT. Trimming removed 1 base at V and 4 bases at J, with 10 bases between. The CDR3 loop is CASSYLRGITEAFF. CDR3 coding DNA: TGTGCCAGCAGTTACTTAAGGGGGATCACTGAAGCTTTCTTT.

The rearrangement uses TRBV5-5 and TRBJ1-2, with D tentatively TRBD1 (5 bases). V was cut by 0 bases and J by 0 bases, with 12 bases left in between. Per the germline V gene, CDR1 is SGHKS and CDR2 is YYEKEE (reference sequence). The CDR3 spans 16 residues. The DNA for the CDR3 is TGTGCCAGCAGCTTGGACGACCGACAGACTAACTATGGCTACACCTTC. This gives the protein CASSLDDRQTNYGYTF.

V and J are TRBV10-3 and TRBJ2-5; D gene ambiguous. The CDR3 sequence is 13 residues long. V lost 5 bases and J lost 5, with 12 bases in between. Germline V gene lookup returns CDR1 ENHRY and CDR2 SYGVKD. In DNA form, the CDR3 reads TGTGCCATCAGTCTTGTCGGCCGGGAGACCCAGTACTTC. This translates into CAISLVGRETQYF.

CDR3 sequence reads: CAWRTVSYEQYF. The CDR3 nucleotides read TGTGCCTGGAGGACGGTCTCCTACGAGCAGTACTTC. The rearrangement uses TRBV30 and TRBJ2-7; D is unclear. Trimming took 3 bases from V and 0 from J, leaving 6 bases between them. CDR3 length equals 12 residues. Germline V gives CDR1 GTSNPN, CDR2 SVGIG (reference sequence).

J is TRBJ2-3 and V is TRBV9; tentative D call: TRBD1 (5 bases). Trimming removed 0 bases from V and 0 bases from J, with 11 bases in between. The CDR3 has 16 residues. Germline V CDR1 and CDR2: SGDLS, YYNGEE. The CDR3 region has the DNA TGTGCCAGCAGCGTAGGTACAGGCCATAGCACAGATACGCAGTATTTT. The encoded protein is CASSVGTGHSTDTQYF.

The chain has TRBV12-3 or TRBV12-4 and TRBJ2-3; 8 bases agree with TRBD1. With 4 bases clipped from V and 3 bases from J, the junction kept 3 bases outside the gene matches. The CDR3 loop spans 14 amino acids. The CDR3 sequence is CASSWQGATDTQYF. Here the CDR3 DNA reads TGTGCCAGCAGTTGGCAGGGGGCTACAGATACGCAGTATTTT.

This clonotype was picked up a small number of times. This rearrangement joins TRBV20-1 to TRBJ2-2; D unclear. Germline assignment: CDR1 DFQATT and CDR2 SNEGSKA (reference sequence). This CDR3 is built from 14 residues. Trimming pared 2 bases from V and 0 bases from J, leaving 7 bases between. The CDR3 nucleotides are TGCAGTGCTAGACAGAGAACGAACACCGGGGAGCTGTTTTTT. It codes for CSARQRTNTGELFF.

The chain carries TRBV9 and TRBJ1-1, with TRBD1 matching 8 bases. The germline CDR1 and CDR2 sequences are SGDLS and YYNGEE. CDR3 size: 15 residues. V gave up 0 bases and J gave up 1 base; unmatched junction bases: 2. The CDR3 is CASSVGDRPNTEAFF. CDR3 DNA: TGTGCCAGCAGCGTAGGGGACAGGCCGAACACTGAAGCTTTCTTT. The entire variable domain, with the rest obtained from reference TRBV9 and TRBJ1-1, is as follows: DSGVTQTPKHLITATGQRVTLRCSPRSGDLSVYWYQQSLDQGLQFLIQYYNGEERAKGNILERFSAQQFPDLHSELNLSSLELGDSALYFCASSVGDRPNTEAFFGQGTRLTVV.

This clonotype was seen more than once but under ten times. The CDR3 coding sequence is TGTGCCAGCAGCTTCGGGACAGGGGCTAACTATGGCTACACCTTC. Protein sequence: CASSFGTGANYGYTF. The chain is built from TRBV7-2 and TRBJ1-2; 10 bases are a match to TRBD1. Per the germline V gene, CDR1 is SGHTA and CDR2 is FQGNSA. The CDR3 is 15 residues long. V was clipped by 3 bases and J by 0 bases; unmatched bases: 1.